This T cell receptor (beta chain) emerged from a study of T cell responses to AZD1222 COVID-19 vaccine (dated by TCRdb to 2020 to 2022). With regard to the full study: AZD1222 recipients with second doses at about 4 weeks or about 12 weeks were pooled, because spike-specific TCR depth and breadth did not differ between schedules. TCR sequencing was performed for roughly 250 trial participants, of whom about 200 were given two doses of AZD1222 and around 25 were given two doses of MenACWY control vaccine. Trial participants were enrolled by age into 18-55, 56-69 and 70-plus year subgroups, with about 150, 28 and 57 TCR-sequenced participants respectively. Here is what the overall study found, with its caveats: CD4 TCRs associated with the vaccine covered the entire spike protein, and the dominant responses were in regions 160-218 and 743-854. Reportedly, close to half of the unique spike-specific TCRs recognized epitopes lying outside the regions that are mutated in the B.1.351 and B.1.1.7 variants. Spike-specific TCR breadth and depth rose significantly after two AZD1222 doses compared with day 0 and with MenACWY recipients. Participants were mostly white British, with more females than males. The authors suggested clonal diversity may have been underestimated. Only 5 to 7 AZD1222 recipients were SARS-CoV-2 seropositive at baseline, limiting conclusions about previously exposed vaccinees. The 56-69-year group was small, and its depth increase did not reach significance, likely because of low power. Because no day 14 peak-response samples were available, the repertoires could be characterized only after the peak T cell response.

With regard to this clone: Its specific antigen is unknown. There are no base qualities to consult, and no much larger clone falls within one base.

Read against the paper, the sample's time point label means: baseline before first vaccination. Vaccinee samples came from UK trials COV001 and COV002, including a single-blind randomized controlled phase 2/3 trial of AZD1222 (ChAdOx1 nCoV-19) in healthy adults. For TCRbeta chain sequencing, PBMC samples from trial participants were taken at day 0 and at day 28 after the second dose. The CDR3 regions of human TCRbeta chains were subjected to immunosequencing. On the authors' methods: Repertoire TCRs were checked for matches against a reference library of SARS-CoV-2-specific TCRs that had been generated using the MIRA antigen-specificity platform. Breadth was defined as the fraction of unique TCRs that were SARS-CoV-2-associated, and depth was defined as the fraction of total T cells that were SARS-CoV-2-associated. Using the MIRA data, each spike-specific TCR was mapped to the spike region that the TCR reacts to and placed in a CD4 or CD8 class. Log10-transformed breadth and depth values were compared by one-way ANOVA with Sidak's multiple comparisons tests. This immuneACCESS table, as held by TCRdb, lists in-frame sequences with V and J called but not all clones. Of the missing ones, under half trace to an unresolved V gene in checked studies; the others have no known cause. V and J calls plus clone size are reproduced from that table; the DNA served to infer D and trimming. In this sample the table shows 95,000 to 150,000 clones, approximately 86% of which occur a single time. The ten largest make up 2% to 3% of the sample.

CDR1 and CDR2 (MDHEN, SYDVKM) derive from the germline V gene. Trimming at the junction amounts to 7 bases on V and 0 bases on J, and the germline ends lie 12 bases apart. The CDR3 measures 15 amino acids from cysteine to phenylalanine. The CDR3 DNA has 45 bases and is translated from base 1. The V and J genes are TRBV28 and TRBJ2-2, with the D segment identity uncertain. The source is an adult in good health. The source was peripheral blood, collected on day 0 of AZD1222 vaccination. The DNA is as follows: TGTGCCAGCAATGGCGGCGGCCCGAACACCGGGGAGCTGTTTTTT. Its amino acids are CASNGGGPNTGELFF.